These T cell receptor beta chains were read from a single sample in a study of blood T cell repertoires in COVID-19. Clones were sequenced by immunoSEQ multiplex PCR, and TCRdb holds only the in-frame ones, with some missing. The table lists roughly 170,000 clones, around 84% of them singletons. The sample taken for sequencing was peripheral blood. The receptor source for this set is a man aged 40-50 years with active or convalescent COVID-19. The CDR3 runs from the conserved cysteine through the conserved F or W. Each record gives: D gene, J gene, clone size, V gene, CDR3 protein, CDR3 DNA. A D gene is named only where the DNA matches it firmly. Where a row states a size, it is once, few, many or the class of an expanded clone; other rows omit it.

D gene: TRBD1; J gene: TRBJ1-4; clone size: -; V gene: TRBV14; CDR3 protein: CASSQSGGADEKLFF; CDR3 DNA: TGTGCCAGCAGCCAGTCAGGGGGCGCCGATGAAAAACTGTTTTTT
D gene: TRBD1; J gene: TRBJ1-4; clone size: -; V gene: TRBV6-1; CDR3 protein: CASSERQGNEKLFF; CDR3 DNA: TGTGCCAGCAGTGAGCGACAGGGTAATGAAAAACTGTTTTTT
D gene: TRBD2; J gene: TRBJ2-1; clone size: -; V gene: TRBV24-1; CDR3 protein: CATMSGGAANEQFF; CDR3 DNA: TGTGCCACCATGAGCGGGGGGGCCGCCAATGAGCAGTTCTTC
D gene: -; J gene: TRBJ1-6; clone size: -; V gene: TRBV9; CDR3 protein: CASSRDGGSPLHF; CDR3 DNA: TGTGCCAGCAGCCGAGACGGGGGGTCACCCCTCCACTTT
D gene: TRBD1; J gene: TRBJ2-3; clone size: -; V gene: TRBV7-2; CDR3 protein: CASSFAPGQMTDTQYF; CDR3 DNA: TGTGCCAGCAGCTTCGCCCCGGGACAGATGACAGATACGCAGTATTTT
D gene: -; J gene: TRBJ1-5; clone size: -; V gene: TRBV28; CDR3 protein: CASSLRGLRNQPQHF; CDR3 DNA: TGTGCCAGCAGTTTAAGGGGATTACGCAATCAGCCCCAGCATTTT
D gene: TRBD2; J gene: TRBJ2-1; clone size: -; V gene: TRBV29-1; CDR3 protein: CSTRLAGGQSYNEQFF; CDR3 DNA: TGCAGCACAAGACTAGCGGGGGGGCAATCCTACAATGAGCAGTTCTTC
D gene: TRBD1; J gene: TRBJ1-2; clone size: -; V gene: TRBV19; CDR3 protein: CASKDRGSNRDGYTF; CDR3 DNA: TGTGCCAGTAAGGACAGGGGGTCCAATCGGGATGGCTACACCTTC
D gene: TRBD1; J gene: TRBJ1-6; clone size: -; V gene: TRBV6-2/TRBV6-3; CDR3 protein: CASSYPRGTNSPLHF; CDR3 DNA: TGTGCCAGCAGTTACCCCAGGGGGACCAATTCACCCCTCCACTTT
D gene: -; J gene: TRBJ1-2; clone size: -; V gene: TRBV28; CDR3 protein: CASSLTRSRTGGGYTF; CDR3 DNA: TGTGCCAGCAGTTTAACCCGATCTCGAACCGGGGGGGGCTACACCTTC
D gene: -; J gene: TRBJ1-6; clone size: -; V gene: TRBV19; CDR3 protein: CASSGLSGSYNSPLHF; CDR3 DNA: TGTGCCAGTAGTGGACTCTCGGGCTCCTATAATTCACCCCTCCACTTT
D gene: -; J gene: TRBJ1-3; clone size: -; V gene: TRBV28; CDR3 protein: CASNGNTIYF; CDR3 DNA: TGTGCCTCCAATGGAAACACCATATATTTT
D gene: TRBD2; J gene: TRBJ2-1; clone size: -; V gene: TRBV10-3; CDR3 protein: CANGGGPYEQFF; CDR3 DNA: TGTGCCAACGGGGGGGGGCCTTATGAGCAGTTCTTC
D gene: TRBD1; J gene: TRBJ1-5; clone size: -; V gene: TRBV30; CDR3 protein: CAWSRGQGGSNQPQHF; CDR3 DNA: TGTGCCTGGAGCCGGGGACAGGGTGGGAGCAATCAGCCCCAGCATTTT
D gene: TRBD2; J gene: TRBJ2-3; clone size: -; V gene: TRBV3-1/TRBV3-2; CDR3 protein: CASSRRTSGGTQYF; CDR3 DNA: TGTGCCAGCAGCCGACGGACTAGCGGAGGTACGCAGTATTTT
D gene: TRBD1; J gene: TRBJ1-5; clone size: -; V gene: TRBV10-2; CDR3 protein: CASSEQGYQPQHF; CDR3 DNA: TGCGCCAGCAGTGAACAGGGGTATCAGCCCCAGCATTTT
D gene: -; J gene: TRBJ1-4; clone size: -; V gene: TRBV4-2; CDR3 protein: CASSQDLSGDEKLFF; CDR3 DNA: TGTGCCAGCAGCCAAGATCTATCGGGTGACGAAAAACTGTTTTTT
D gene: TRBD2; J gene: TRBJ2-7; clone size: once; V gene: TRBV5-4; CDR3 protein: CASSPGTSGGFEQYF; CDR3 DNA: TGTGCCAGCAGCCCCGGGACTAGCGGGGGTTTCGAGCAGTACTTC
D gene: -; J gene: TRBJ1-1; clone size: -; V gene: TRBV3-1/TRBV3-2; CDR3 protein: CASSQVGGFGTEAFF; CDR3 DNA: TGTGCCAGCAGCCAAGTAGGGGGTTTTGGGACTGAAGCTTTCTTT
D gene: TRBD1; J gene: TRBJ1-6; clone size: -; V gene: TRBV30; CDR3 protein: CAWGDSENSPLHF; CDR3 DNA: TGTGCCTGGGGGGACAGTGAAAATTCACCCCTCCACTTT
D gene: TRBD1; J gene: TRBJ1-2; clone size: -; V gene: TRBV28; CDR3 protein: CASRGASGTGSDGYTF; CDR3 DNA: TGTGCCAGCAGAGGGGCCTCCGGGACAGGGTCCGATGGCTACACCTTC
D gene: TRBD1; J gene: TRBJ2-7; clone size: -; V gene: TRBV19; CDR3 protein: CASSISTGVTYEQYF; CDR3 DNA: TGTGCCAGTAGTATTAGTACAGGGGTAACCTACGAGCAGTACTTC
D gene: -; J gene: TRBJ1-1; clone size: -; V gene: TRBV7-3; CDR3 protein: CASSLTRGPHSEAFF; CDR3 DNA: TGTGCCAGCAGCTTAACGCGGGGACCTCACTCTGAAGCTTTCTTT
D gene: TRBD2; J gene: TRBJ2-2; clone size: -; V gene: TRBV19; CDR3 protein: CASTQAGAYSGELFF; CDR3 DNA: TGTGCCAGTACCCAAGCGGGGGCCTATTCCGGGGAGCTGTTTTTT
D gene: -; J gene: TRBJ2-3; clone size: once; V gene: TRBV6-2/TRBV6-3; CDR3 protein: CASSSSYGRGSTDTQYF; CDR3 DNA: TGTGCCAGCAGTTCTTCCTACGGGCGGGGCAGCACAGATACGCAGTATTTT
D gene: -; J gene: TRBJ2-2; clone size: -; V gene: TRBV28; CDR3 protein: CASSLVAPGELFF; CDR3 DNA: TGTGCCAGCAGTTTAGTGGCCCCCGGGGAGCTGTTTTTT
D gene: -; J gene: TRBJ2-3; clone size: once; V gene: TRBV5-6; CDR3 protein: CASSWVSDSSTDTQYF; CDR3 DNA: TGTGCCAGCAGCTGGGTCTCAGACTCTAGCACAGATACGCAGTATTTT
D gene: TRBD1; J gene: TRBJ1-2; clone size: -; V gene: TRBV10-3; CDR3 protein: CAISDLADRGRNYGYTF; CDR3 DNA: TGTGCCATCAGTGATCTGGCGGACAGGGGCAGGAACTATGGCTACACCTTC
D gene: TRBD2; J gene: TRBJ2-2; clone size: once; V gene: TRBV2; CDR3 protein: CASSGLAGGTGELFF; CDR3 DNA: TGTGCCAGCAGCGGACTAGCGGGGGGCACCGGGGAGCTGTTTTTT
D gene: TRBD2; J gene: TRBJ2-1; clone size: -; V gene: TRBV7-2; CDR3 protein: CASSAGLAGGPTYNEQFF; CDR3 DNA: TGTGCCAGCAGCGCCGGACTAGCGGGGGGACCAACCTACAATGAGCAGTTCTTC
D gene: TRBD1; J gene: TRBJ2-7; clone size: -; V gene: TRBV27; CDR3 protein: CASSFGQGYEQYF; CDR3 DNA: TGTGCCAGCAGTTTTGGACAGGGCTACGAGCAGTACTTC
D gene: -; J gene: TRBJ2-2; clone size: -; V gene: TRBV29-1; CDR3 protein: CSVKRTDTGELFF; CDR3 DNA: TGCAGCGTTAAGCGGACAGACACCGGGGAGCTGTTTTTT
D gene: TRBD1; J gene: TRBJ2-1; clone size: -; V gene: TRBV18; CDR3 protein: CASSPLSYTGGEQFF; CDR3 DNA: TGTGCCAGCTCGCCTTTATCTTATACAGGGGGTGAGCAGTTCTTC